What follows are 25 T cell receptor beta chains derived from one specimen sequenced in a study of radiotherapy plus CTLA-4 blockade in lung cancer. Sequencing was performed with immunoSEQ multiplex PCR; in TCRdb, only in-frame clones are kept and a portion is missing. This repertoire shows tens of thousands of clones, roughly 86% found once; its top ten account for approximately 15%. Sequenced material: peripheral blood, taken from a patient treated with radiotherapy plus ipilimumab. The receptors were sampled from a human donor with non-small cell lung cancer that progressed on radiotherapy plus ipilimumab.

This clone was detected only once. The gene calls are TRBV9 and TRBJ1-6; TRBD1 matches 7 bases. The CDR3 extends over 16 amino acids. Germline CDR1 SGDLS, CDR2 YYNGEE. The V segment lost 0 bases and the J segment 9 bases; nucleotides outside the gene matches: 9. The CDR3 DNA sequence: TGTGCCAGCAGCGTAGTAAATCGAGGGGGCGGTTCACCCCTCCACTTT. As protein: CASSVVNRGGGSPLHF.

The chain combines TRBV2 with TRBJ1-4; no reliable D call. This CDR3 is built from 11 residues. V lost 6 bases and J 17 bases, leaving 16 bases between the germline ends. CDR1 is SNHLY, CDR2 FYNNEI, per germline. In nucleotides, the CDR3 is TGTGCCAGCAGGCAGGTCGGACTAAACTTTTTT. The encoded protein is CASRQVGLNFF.

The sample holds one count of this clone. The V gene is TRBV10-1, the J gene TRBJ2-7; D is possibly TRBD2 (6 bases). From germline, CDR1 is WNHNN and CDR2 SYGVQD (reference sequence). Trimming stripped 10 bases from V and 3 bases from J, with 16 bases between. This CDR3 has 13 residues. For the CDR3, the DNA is TGCGCCACCCAGACCGGGACTCTCTACGAGCAGTACTTC. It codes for CATQTGTLYEQYF.

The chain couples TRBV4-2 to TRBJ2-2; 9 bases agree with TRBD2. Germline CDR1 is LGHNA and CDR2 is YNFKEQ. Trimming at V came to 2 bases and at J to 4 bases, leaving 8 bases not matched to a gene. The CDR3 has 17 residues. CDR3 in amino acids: CASSQRASGMGTGELFF. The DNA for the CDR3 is TGTGCCAGCAGCCAACGAGCTAGCGGGATGGGCACCGGGGAGCTGTTTTTT.

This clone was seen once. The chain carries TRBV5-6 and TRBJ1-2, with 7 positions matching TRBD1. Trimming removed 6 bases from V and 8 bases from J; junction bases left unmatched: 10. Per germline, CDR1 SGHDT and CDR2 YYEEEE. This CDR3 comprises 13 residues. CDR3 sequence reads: CASTPRGVSGYTF. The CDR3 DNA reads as TGTGCCAGCACTCCCAGGGGGGTAAGCGGCTACACCTTC.

The CDR3 spells CASSASEGGSRASYEQYF. Here the CDR3 DNA reads TGTGCCAGCAGCGCCTCCGAGGGGGGATCCCGCGCGTCCTACGAGCAGTACTTC. The chain couples TRBV9 to TRBJ2-7, with D perhaps being TRBD1 or TRBD2 (6 bases each). The germline V gene encodes CDR1 SGDLS and CDR2 YYNGEE. This CDR3 is 18 amino acids long. The V end was cut by 3 bases, the J end by 1 base, with 23 bases between.

Here the CDR3 reads CASSEIGTGAWALHF. CDR3 in DNA: TGCGCCAGCAGTGAGATAGGGACAGGGGCTTGGGCCCTCCACTTT. The genes are TRBV10-1 and TRBJ1-6; 10 nucleotides align to TRBD1. Germline CDR1 is WNHNN and CDR2 is SYGVQD (reference sequence). With 2 bases clipped from V and 14 bases from J, the junction kept 9 bases outside the gene matches. This CDR3 spans 15 amino acids.

The DNA for the CDR3 is TGTGCCAGCTCACCCGCGGCCATGGAAGCTTTCTTT. Its protein product is CASSPAAMEAFF. The chain is built from TRBV18 and TRBJ1-1; D call uncertain. Trimming shortened V by 3 bases and J by 8 bases, and 10 bases separated the two germline ends. The germline CDR1 and CDR2 sequences are KGHSH and LQKENI. The CDR3 covers 12 residues.

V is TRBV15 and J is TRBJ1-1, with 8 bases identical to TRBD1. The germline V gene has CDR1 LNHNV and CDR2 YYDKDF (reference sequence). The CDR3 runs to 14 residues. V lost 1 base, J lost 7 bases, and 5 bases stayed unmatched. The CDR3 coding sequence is TGTGCCACCAGCAGAGGGGACAGGTCGGGTGAAGCTTTCTTT. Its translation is CATSRGDRSGEAFF.

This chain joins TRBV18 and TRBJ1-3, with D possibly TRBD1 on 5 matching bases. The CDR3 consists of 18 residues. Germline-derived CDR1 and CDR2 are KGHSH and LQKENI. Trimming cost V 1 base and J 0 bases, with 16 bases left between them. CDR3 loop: CASSPRGGDPTSGNTIYF. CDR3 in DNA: TGTGCCAGCTCACCACGTGGAGGGGATCCCACCTCTGGAAACACCATATATTTT.

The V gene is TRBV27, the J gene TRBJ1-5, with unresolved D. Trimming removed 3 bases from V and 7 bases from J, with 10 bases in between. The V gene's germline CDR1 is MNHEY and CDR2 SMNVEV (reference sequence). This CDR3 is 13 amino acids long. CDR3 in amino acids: CASSLDRFQPQHF. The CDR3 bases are TGTGCCAGCAGTTTGGATCGGTTCCAGCCCCAGCATTTT.

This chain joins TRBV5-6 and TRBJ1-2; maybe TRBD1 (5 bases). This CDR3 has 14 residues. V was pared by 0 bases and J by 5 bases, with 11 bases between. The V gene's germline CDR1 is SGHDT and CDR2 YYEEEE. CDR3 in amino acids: CASSLGGSSYGYTF. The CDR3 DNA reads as TGTGCCAGCAGCTTGGGGGGGTCTTCATATGGCTACACCTTC.

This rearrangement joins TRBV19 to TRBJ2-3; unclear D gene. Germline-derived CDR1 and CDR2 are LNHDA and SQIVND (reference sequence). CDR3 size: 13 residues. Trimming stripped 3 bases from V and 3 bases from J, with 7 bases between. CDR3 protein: CASSMLRTDTQYF. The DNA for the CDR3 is TGTGCCAGTAGTATGCTGAGGACAGATACGCAGTATTTT.

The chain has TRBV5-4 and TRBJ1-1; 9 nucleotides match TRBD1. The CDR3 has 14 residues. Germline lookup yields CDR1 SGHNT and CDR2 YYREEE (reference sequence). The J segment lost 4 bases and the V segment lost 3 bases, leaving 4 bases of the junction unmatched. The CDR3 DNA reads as TGTGCCAGCAGCTCGCGGGACAGGGTCACTGAAGCTTTCTTT. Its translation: CASSSRDRVTEAFF.

The CDR3 is CASSLLGEAFF. In DNA form, the CDR3 reads TGTGCCAGCAGTTTACTGGGGGAAGCTTTCTTT. The V gene is TRBV28, the J gene TRBJ1-1; D is ambiguous. CDR3 length: 11 amino acids. V was trimmed by 2 bases and J by 8 bases, leaving 6 bases between them. Germline lookup yields CDR1 MDHEN and CDR2 SYDVKM.

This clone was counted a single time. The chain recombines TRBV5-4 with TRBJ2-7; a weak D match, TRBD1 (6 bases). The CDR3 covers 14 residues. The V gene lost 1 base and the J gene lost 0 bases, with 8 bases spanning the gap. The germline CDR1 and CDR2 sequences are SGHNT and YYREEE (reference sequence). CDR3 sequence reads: CASSLKDSSYEQYF. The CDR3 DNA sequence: TGTGCCAGCAGCTTGAAGGACAGCTCCTACGAGCAGTACTTC.

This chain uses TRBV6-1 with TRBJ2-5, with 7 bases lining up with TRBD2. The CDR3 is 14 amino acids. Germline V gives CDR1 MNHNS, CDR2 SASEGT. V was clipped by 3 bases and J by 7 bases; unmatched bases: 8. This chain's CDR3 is CASSEGLGRGTQYF. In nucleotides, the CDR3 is TGTGCCAGCAGTGAGGGCCTGGGGAGGGGGACCCAGTACTTC.

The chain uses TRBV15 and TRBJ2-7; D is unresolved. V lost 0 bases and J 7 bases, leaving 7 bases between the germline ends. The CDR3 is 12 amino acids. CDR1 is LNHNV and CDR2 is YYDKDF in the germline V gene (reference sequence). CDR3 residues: CATSRDKGEQYF. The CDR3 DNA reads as TGTGCCACCAGCAGAGATAAGGGTGAGCAGTACTTC.

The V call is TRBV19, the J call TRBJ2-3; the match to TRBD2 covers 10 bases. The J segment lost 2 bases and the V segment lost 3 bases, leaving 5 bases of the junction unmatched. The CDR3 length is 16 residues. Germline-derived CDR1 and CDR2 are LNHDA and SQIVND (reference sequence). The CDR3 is CASSILAGATTDTQYF. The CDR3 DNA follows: TGTGCCAGTAGTATCCTAGCGGGAGCCACCACAGATACGCAGTATTTT.

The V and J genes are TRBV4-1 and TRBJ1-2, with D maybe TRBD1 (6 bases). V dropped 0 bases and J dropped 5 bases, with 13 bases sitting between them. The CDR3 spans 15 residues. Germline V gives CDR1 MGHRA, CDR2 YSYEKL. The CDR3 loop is CASSQDTGQGYGYTF. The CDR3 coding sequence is TGCGCCAGCAGCCAAGATACAGGGCAGGGGTATGGCTACACCTTC.

CDR3 region: CASSLDRIAGEQFF. For the CDR3, the DNA is TGCGCCAGCAGCTTGGATCGGATCGCGGGGGAGCAGTTCTTC. The chain combines TRBV5-1 with TRBJ2-1; tentative D call: TRBD2 (6 bases). The CDR3 length is 14 residues. V lost 0 bases, J lost 10 bases, and 14 bases lay in between. The germline CDR1 and CDR2 sequences are SGHRS and YFSETQ.

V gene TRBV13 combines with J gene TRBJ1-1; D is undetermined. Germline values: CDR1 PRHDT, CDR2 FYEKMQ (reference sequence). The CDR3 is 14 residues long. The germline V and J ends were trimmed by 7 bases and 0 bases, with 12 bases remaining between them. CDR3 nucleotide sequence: TGTGCCAGCAAGGAGGAGTTTATGAACACTGAAGCTTTCTTT. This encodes CASKEEFMNTEAFF.

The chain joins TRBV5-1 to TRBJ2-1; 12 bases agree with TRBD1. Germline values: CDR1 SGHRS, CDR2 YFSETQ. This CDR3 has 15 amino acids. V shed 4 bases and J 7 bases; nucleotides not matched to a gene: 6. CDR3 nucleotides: TGCGCCAGCAGCGGGCCGGGACAGGGGGCAAATGAGCAGTTCTTC. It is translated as CASSGPGQGANEQFF.

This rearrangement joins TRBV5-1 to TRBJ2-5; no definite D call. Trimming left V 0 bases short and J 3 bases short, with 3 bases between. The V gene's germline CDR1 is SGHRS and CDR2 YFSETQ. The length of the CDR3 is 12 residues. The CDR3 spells CASSLVEETQYF. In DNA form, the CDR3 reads TGCGCCAGCAGCTTGGTCGAAGAGACCCAGTACTTC.

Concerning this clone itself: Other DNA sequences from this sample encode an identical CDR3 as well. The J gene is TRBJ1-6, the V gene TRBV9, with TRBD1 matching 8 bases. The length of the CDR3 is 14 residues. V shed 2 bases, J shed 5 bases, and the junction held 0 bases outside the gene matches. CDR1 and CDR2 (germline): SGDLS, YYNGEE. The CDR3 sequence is CASSVGQDNSPLHF. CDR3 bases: TGTGCCAGCAGCGTGGGACAGGATAATTCACCCCTCCACTTT.